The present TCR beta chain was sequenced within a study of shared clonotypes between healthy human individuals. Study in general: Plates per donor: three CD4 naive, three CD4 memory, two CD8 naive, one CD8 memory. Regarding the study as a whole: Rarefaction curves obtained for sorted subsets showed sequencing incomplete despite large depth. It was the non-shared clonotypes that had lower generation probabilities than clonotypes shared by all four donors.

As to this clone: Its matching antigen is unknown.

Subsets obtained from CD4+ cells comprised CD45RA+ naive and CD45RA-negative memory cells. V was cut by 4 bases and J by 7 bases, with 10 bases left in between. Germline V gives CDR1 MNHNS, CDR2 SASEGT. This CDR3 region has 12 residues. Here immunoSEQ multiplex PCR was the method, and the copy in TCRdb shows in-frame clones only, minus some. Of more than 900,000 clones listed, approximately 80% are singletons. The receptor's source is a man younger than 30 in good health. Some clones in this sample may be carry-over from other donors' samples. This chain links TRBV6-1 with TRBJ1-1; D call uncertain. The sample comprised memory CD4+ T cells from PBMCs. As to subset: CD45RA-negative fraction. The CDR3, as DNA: TGTGCCAGCAGTGCAAGCCAGGTTGAAGCTTTCTTT. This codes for CASSASQVEAFF.